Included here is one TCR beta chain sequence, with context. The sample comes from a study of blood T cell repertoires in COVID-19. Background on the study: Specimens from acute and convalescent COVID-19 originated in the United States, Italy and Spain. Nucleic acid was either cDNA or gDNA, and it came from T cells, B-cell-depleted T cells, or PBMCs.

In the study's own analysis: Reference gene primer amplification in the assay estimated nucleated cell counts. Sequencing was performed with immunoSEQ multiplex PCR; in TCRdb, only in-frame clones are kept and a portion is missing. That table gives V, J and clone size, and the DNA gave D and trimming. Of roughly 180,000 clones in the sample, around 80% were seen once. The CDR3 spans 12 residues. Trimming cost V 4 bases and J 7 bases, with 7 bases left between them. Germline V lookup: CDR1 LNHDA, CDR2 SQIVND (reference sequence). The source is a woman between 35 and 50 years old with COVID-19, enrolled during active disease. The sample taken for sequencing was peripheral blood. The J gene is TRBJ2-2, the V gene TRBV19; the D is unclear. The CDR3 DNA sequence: TGTGCCAGTAGTAGGCCGGGCGGGGAGCTGTTTTTT. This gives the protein CASSRPGGELFF.